The 26 T cell receptor beta chains below were found in one sample sequenced in a study of shared clonotypes between healthy human individuals. CD45RO negativity and positive selection for CCR7 defined naive CD8 cells, a population that excluded terminally differentiated effector memory CD45RA+ cells. The data were produced by immunoSEQ multiplex PCR, yet TCRdb's version contains in-frame clones alone and is incomplete. The sample shows some 2 million clones, approximately 94% of them seen only once. The sample comprised naive CD8+ T cells sorted from blood. The receptors originated from a man aged 18 to 29 in good health.

V gene TRBV7-9 combines with J gene TRBJ2-7; D not resolved. Germline CDR1 SEHNR, CDR2 FQNEAQ (reference sequence). The CDR3 contains 13 residues. V gave up 4 bases and J gave up 0 bases, with 7 bases separating them. CDR3 sequence: CASSSGYSYEQYF. DNA for the CDR3: TGTGCCAGCAGCTCTGGCTACTCCTACGAGCAGTACTTC.

The rearrangement joins TRBV28 to TRBJ1-2, with D perhaps TRBD1 (5 bases). Germline V gene sequence: CDR1 MDHEN, CDR2 SYDVKM. CDR3 length equals 14 residues. Trimming removed 4 bases from V and 7 bases from J, with 16 bases in between. CDR3 nucleotides: TGTGCCAGCAGTTCTGGGACCCTCTGGGCTGGCTACACCTTC. This codes for CASSSGTLWAGYTF.

The V call is TRBV11-3, the J call TRBJ2-5, with 8 nucleotides matching TRBD1. This CDR3 spans 16 amino acids. V shed 5 bases, J shed 1 base, and the junction held 9 bases outside the gene matches. Germline V lookup: CDR1 SGHNT, CDR2 YENEEA. This CDR3 reads CASSPRTGNFQETQYF. The DNA of the CDR3 is TGTGCCAGCAGCCCCCGGACAGGGAATTTCCAAGAGACCCAGTACTTC. Complete variable domain (other parts from reference TRBV11-3 and TRBJ2-5): EAGVVQSPRYKIIEKKQPVAFWCNPISGHNTLYWYLQNLGQGPELLIRYENEEAVDDSQLPKDRFSAERLKGVDSTLKIQPAELGDSAVYLCASSPRTGNFQETQYFGPGTRLLVL.

The gene calls are TRBV6-6 and TRBJ1-5; unclear D gene. The CDR3 runs 14 residues. CDR1 MNHNY and CDR2 SVGAGI come from the germline V gene (reference sequence). V was pared by 6 bases and J by 0 bases, with 9 bases between. The CDR3 DNA sequence: TGTGCCAGCAGCCTGGACGATAGCAATCAGCCCCAGCATTTT. Translation gives CASSLDDSNQPQHF.

This rearrangement joins TRBV7-9 to TRBJ1-1, with D tentatively TRBD1 (5 bases). The CDR3 has 14 amino acids. CDR1 and CDR2 from the germline V gene are SEHNR and FQNEAQ (reference sequence). Trimming stripped 5 bases from V and 6 bases from J, with 16 bases between. Written as DNA, the CDR3 is TGTGCCAGCAGCCCCCTGATGGGGGTAGCTGAAGCTTTCTTT. It encodes CASSPLMGVAEAFF.

The rearrangement joins TRBV7-9 to TRBJ2-7; D perhaps matches TRBD2 (6 bases). V lost 0 bases and J lost 5, with 11 bases in between. Germline CDR1 SEHNR, CDR2 FQNEAQ (reference sequence). This CDR3 contains 14 residues. The CDR3 DNA is TGTGCCAGCAGCTTAGCGGGAGGTGGCAACGAGCAGTACTTC. It specifies CASSLAGGGNEQYF.

V is TRBV4-1 and J is TRBJ2-1; D possibly uses TRBD1 or TRBD2 (5 bases each). V shed 4 bases and J shed 6 bases, with 16 bases lying between them. This CDR3 is built from 15 residues. CDR1 and CDR2 (germline): MGHRA, YSYEKL. CDR3 nucleotides: TGCGCCAGCAGCCCCACCGAGGCAGGGAGCAATGAGCAGTTCTTC. Translated, it gives CASSPTEAGSNEQFF.

The V and J genes are TRBV27 and TRBJ2-2; TRBD2 aligns across 7 bases. Germline V gene lookup returns CDR1 MNHEY and CDR2 SMNVEV (reference sequence). The CDR3 runs to 14 residues. With 8 bases clipped from V and 3 bases from J, the junction kept 6 bases outside the gene matches. This CDR3 reads CASSRDYDTGELFF. The DNA for the CDR3 is TGTGCCAGCTCCCGGGACTACGACACCGGGGAGCTGTTTTTT.

A note on this clone: The sample holds other DNA sequences that translate to the same CDR3. The rearrangement uses TRBV27 and TRBJ2-7; TRBD1 matches at 8 bases. The germline V gene has CDR1 MNHEY and CDR2 SMNVEV (reference sequence). V was clipped by 6 bases and J by 3 bases; unmatched bases: 1. This CDR3 has 12 residues. The CDR3 DNA follows: TGTGCCAGCAGCGACAGGGGCTACGAGCAGTACTTC. This encodes CASSDRGYEQYF.

CDR3 region: CAISDQDDTDTQYF. CDR3 nucleotides: TGTGCCATCAGTGATCAGGACGACACAGATACGCAGTATTTT. The V call is TRBV10-3, the J call TRBJ2-3; D uncertain. Germline V gives CDR1 ENHRY, CDR2 SYGVKD. The CDR3 sequence is 14 residues long. The ends were cut back, 3 bases at V and 2 bases at J, with 9 bases in the middle.

The chain uses TRBV21-1 and TRBJ1-5; the tabulated D call, TRBD1, remains unverified against the DNA. TRBV21-1 is deemed a pseudogene. The CDR3 has 16 residues. Here the CDR3 reads CASSKLRDMWNQPQHF. In nucleotides, the CDR3 is TGTGCCAGCAGCAAACTGAGGGACATGTGGAATCAGCCCCAGCATTTT.

This clone occurred once. The chain couples TRBV9 to TRBJ2-3; 10 bases align to TRBD2. V lost 4 bases to trimming and J lost 5 bases; unmatched junction nucleotides: 10. From germline, CDR1 is SGDLS and CDR2 YYNGEE. CDR3 length: 16 residues. The DNA for the CDR3 is TGTGCCAGCAGCCTGCATAGCGGGGGGCCGGGAGATACGCAGTATTTT. Its translation is CASSLHSGGPGDTQYF.

This chain joins TRBV5-1 and TRBJ2-1; 11 nucleotides line up with TRBD2. Germline assignment: CDR1 SGHRS and CDR2 YFSETQ. The CDR3 totals 15 residues. Trimming cost V 5 bases and J 7 bases; bases outside gene matches: 8. For the CDR3, the DNA is TGCGCCAGCAGGATAGCGGGAGGGCCGGGAAATGAGCAGTTCTTC. Amino acid sequence: CASRIAGGPGNEQFF.

The rearrangement joins TRBV7-9 to TRBJ2-1; TRBD1 matches 7 bases. The CDR3 has 16 amino acids. Germline V gene lookup returns CDR1 SEHNR and CDR2 FQNEAQ (reference sequence). Unmatched junction bases numbered 9, after V lost 4 bases and J lost 3 bases. The CDR3 protein is CASSSRGRGLYNEQFF. The CDR3 coding sequence is TGTGCCAGCAGCTCTAGAGGTAGGGGGCTCTACAATGAGCAGTTCTTC. Full variable domain (remainder filled in from reference TRBV7-9 and TRBJ2-1): DTGVSQNPRHKITKRGQNVTFRCDPISEHNRLYWYRQTLGQGPEFLTYFQNEAQLEKSRLLSDRFSAERPKGSFSTLEIQRTEQGDSAMYLCASSSRGRGLYNEQFFGPGTRLTVL.

The chain links TRBV29-1 to TRBJ2-2, with 7 bases aligning to TRBD1. Germline assignment: CDR1 SQVTM and CDR2 ANQGSEA. The CDR3 has 14 residues. V lost 8 bases, J lost 2 bases, and 8 bases stayed unmatched. The CDR3 nucleotides are TGCAGCAGTCTAGACAGGGATAACACCGGGGAGCTGTTTTTT. Translation: CSSLDRDNTGELFF.

The chain joins TRBV4-1 to TRBJ2-4; D gene unclear. The length of the CDR3 is 14 residues. The germline CDR1 and CDR2 sequences are MGHRA and YSYEKL. V was pared by 0 bases and J by 8 bases, with 11 bases between. The CDR3 loop reads CASSQEIRPYIQYF. The DNA of the CDR3 is TGCGCCAGCAGCCAAGAAATCCGCCCCTACATTCAGTACTTC.

This chain uses TRBV5-8 with TRBJ2-5; 9 bases are shared with TRBD2. The CDR3 consists of 16 residues. The germline V gene encodes CDR1 SGHTS and CDR2 YDEGEE. The ends lost 3 bases at V and 1 base at J; junction bases unmatched: 7. CDR3 loop: CASSSTTSGGQETQYF. CDR3 nucleotide sequence: TGTGCCAGCAGCTCGACGACTAGCGGAGGCCAAGAGACCCAGTACTTC.

This sequence joins TRBV19 and TRBJ1-1; D unclear. The ends were cut back, 0 bases at V and 1 base at J, with 12 bases in the middle. The CDR3 is made up of 16 amino acids. From germline, CDR1 is LNHDA and CDR2 SQIVND (reference sequence). The CDR3 nucleotides read TGTGCCAGTAGTATAGACCGTTCTGGCAGGAACACTGAAGCTTTCTTT. This codes for CASSIDRSGRNTEAFF.

The chain has TRBV5-1 and TRBJ2-7; the match to TRBD1 covers 8 bases. The J segment lost 5 bases and the V segment lost 4 bases, leaving 11 bases of the junction unmatched. The CDR3 covers 15 residues. Germline lookup yields CDR1 SGHRS and CDR2 YFSETQ. The CDR3 region has the DNA TGCGCCAGCAGCCCGAGGGGACAGGAGACCCACGAGCAGTACTTC. Its protein is CASSPRGQETHEQYF. Variable domain in full (rest from reference TRBV5-1 and TRBJ2-7): KAGVTQTPRYLIKTRGQQVTLSCSPISGHRSVSWYQQTPGQGLQFLFEYFSETQRNKGNFPGRFSGRQFSNSRSEMNVSTLELGDSALYLCASSPRGQETHEQYFGPGTRLTVT.

This chain connects TRBV7-4 to TRBJ2-7; D uncertain. CDR3 length: 13 residues. Trimming stripped 5 bases from V and 3 bases from J, with 11 bases between. CDR1 is SGHVT and CDR2 is SQSDAQ in the germline V gene. CDR3 in DNA: TGTGCCAGCAGCAGTGTCCCTAACTACGAGCAGTACTTC. Protein sequence: CASSSVPNYEQYF.

The rearrangement uses TRBV5-6 and TRBJ2-5; perhaps TRBD2 as D (5 bases). Per germline, CDR1 SGHDT and CDR2 YYEEEE. With 6 bases removed from V and 5 bases from J, the gap between germline ends came to 14 bases. The CDR3 totals 13 residues. The CDR3 spells CASNLDYEETQYF. The CDR3 DNA reads as TGTGCCAGCAACCTTGACTATGAGGAGACCCAGTACTTC.

This rearrangement joins TRBV29-1 to TRBJ2-7; possible D gene TRBD1, 8 bases. V lost 5 bases and J lost 2, with 13 bases in between. The germline V gene has CDR1 SQVTM and CDR2 ANQGSEA. The CDR3 runs to 13 residues. The CDR3: CSVRTGRAYEQYF. In nucleotides, the CDR3 is TGCAGCGTTCGGACAGGGAGGGCCTACGAGCAGTACTTC.

The chain combines TRBV30 with TRBJ1-3; D not certain. This CDR3 is built from 14 residues. Between the trimmed V and J ends, which lost 4 bases and 0 bases, there was a span of 10 bases. CDR1 is GTSNPN and CDR2 is SVGIG in the germline V gene (reference sequence). The CDR3 nucleotides read TGTGCCTGGAATGTCGGTAGCTCTGGAAACACCATATATTTT. It codes for CAWNVGSSGNTIYF.

The chain carries TRBV6-1 and TRBJ2-1; D gene ambiguous. Trimming left V 6 bases short and J 6 bases short, with 6 bases between. Per germline, CDR1 MNHNS and CDR2 SASEGT. CDR3 size: 11 residues. Here the CDR3 reads CASSPTNEQFF. In DNA form, the CDR3 reads TGTGCCAGCAGCCCCACCAATGAGCAGTTCTTC.

The chain has TRBV6-6 and TRBJ1-1; D remains unclear. The CDR3 runs 12 residues. CDR1 and CDR2 (germline): MNHNY, SVGAGI (reference sequence). The V end lost 6 bases, the J end lost 1 base, and 6 bases lay between the germline ends. In DNA, the CDR3 is TGTGCCAGCAGGGACGGGAACACTGAAGCTTTCTTT. It specifies CASRDGNTEAFF.

The chain carries TRBV27 and TRBJ2-3, with D tentatively TRBD1 or TRBD2 (6 bases each). Per germline, CDR1 MNHEY and CDR2 SMNVEV (reference sequence). The V and J ends lost 3 bases and 4 bases respectively, with 8 bases between them. CDR3 size: 13 residues. This CDR3 is CASSLGGSDTQYF. In DNA form, the CDR3 reads TGTGCCAGCAGTTTGGGGGGCTCAGATACGCAGTATTTT.